The 24 T cell receptor beta chains below all came from one sample that was sequenced in a study of blood T cell repertoires in COVID-19. This table comes from immunoSEQ multiplex PCR, and its TCRdb copy is limited to in-frame clones, with some not included. The repertoire includes under 250,000 clones, 60% to 85% of them detected once, and roughly 6% sits in the top ten. The sequencing input was peripheral blood. Receptors originate from a woman in her 70s with acute or convalescent COVID-19.

The V and J genes are TRBV27 and TRBJ2-3; 7 positions match TRBD2. The CDR3 sequence is 16 residues long. CDR1 is MNHEY, CDR2 SMNVEV, per germline (reference sequence). J gave up 4 bases and V 2 bases, and 9 bases lay outside the gene matches. The CDR3 here is CASSLEWEGRPDTQYF. In DNA form, the CDR3 reads TGTGCCAGCAGTTTAGAGTGGGAGGGCCGGCCAGATACGCAGTATTTT.

The chain has TRBV11-2 and TRBJ1-1; maybe TRBD1 (5 bases). The germline V gene encodes CDR1 SGHAT and CDR2 FQNNGV. The V end lost 8 bases, the J end lost 2 bases, and 12 bases lay between the germline ends. The CDR3 contains 13 residues. The CDR3 protein is CASRSRVNTEAFF. In DNA form, the CDR3 reads TGTGCCAGCCGGAGCAGGGTAAACACTGAAGCTTTCTTT.

The chain couples TRBV30 to TRBJ2-7; the match to TRBD1 covers 8 bases. The CDR3 runs to 13 residues. Germline V gives CDR1 GTSNPN, CDR2 SVGIG (reference sequence). V trimming: 5 bases; J trimming: 3 bases; junction bases outside the gene matches: 6. Here the CDR3 DNA reads TGTGCCTGGCGCGGGACAGGTCTCTACGAGCAGTACTTC. Encoded protein: CAWRGTGLYEQYF.

The CDR3 DNA follows: TGCGCCAGCAGCTGGGGACTAGCGGCCCAAGAGACCCAGTACTTC. This translates into CASSWGLAAQETQYF. The chain joins TRBV5-1 to TRBJ2-5; TRBD2 matches at 11 bases. The CDR3 loop spans 15 amino acids. Germline values: CDR1 SGHRS, CDR2 YFSETQ. The V segment lost 3 bases and the J segment 1 base; nucleotides outside the gene matches: 2.

The chain couples TRBV9 to TRBJ1-3; TRBD1 aligns across 8 bases. In germline, CDR1 is SGDLS, CDR2 YYNGEE. This CDR3 spans 13 amino acids. V was clipped by 7 bases and J by 4 bases; unmatched bases: 4. Here the CDR3 reads CASDRGYGNTIYF. CDR3 sequence (DNA): TGTGCCAGCGACAGGGGATACGGAAACACCATATATTTT.

The V call is TRBV7-9, the J call TRBJ2-5; 8 positions agree with TRBD2. Germline V CDR1 and CDR2: SEHNR, FQNEAQ (reference sequence). The junction had 8 bases not matched to a gene; V was cut back by 5 bases and J by 0 bases. The CDR3 has 16 amino acids. CDR3 sequence: CASSPGLAGYQETQYF. The CDR3 DNA is TGTGCCAGCAGCCCCGGACTAGCTGGGTACCAAGAGACCCAGTACTTC.

The chain carries TRBV7-9 and TRBJ2-5; TRBD1 is a possible D gene (6 bases). V shed 1 base and J shed 5 bases, with 14 bases lying between them. The CDR3 loop spans 15 amino acids. Germline V lookup: CDR1 SEHNR, CDR2 FQNEAQ (reference sequence). Here the CDR3 reads CASSLGPGAPETQYF. The CDR3 nucleotides are TGTGCCAGCAGCTTAGGTCCAGGGGCTCCGGAGACCCAGTACTTC.

The chain recombines TRBV3-1 (or the pseudogene TRBV3-2) with TRBJ2-6; no firm D call. V gave up 0 bases and J gave up 0 bases, with 21 bases separating them. The CDR3 is made up of 21 amino acids. Germline values: CDR1 LGHDT, CDR2 YNNKEL (reference sequence). The CDR3 here is CASSQDLGPIESGSGANVLTF. CDR3 coding DNA: TGTGCCAGCAGCCAAGATTTGGGCCCCATTGAATCAGGCTCTGGGGCCAACGTCCTGACTTTC.

V is TRBV7-2 and J is TRBJ1-4, with TRBD1 matching over 7 bases. This CDR3 has 15 amino acids. Germline CDR1 SGHTA, CDR2 FQGNSA. Trimming cost V 0 bases and J 7 bases; bases outside gene matches: 5. The CDR3 loop is CASSLAGGNGEKLFF. Here the CDR3 DNA reads TGTGCCAGCAGCTTAGCAGGGGGCAATGGTGAAAAACTGTTTTTT.

The rearrangement uses TRBV27 and TRBJ1-3; 7 bases are shared with TRBD1. The CDR3 length is 14 residues. CDR1 and CDR2 (germline): MNHEY, SMNVEV (reference sequence). Trimming at V came to 7 bases and at J to 4 bases, leaving 7 bases not matched to a gene. The CDR3 DNA is TGTGCCAGCACCGCGACAGGGTCAGGAAACACCATATATTTT. Residues: CASTATGSGNTIYF.

The chain recombines TRBV28 with TRBJ1-1; possible D gene TRBD1, 5 bases. Trimming left V 3 bases short and J 11 bases short, with 13 bases between. Germline lookup yields CDR1 MDHEN and CDR2 SYDVKM. The CDR3 consists of 12 residues. The CDR3 loop reads CASSFWDSPAFF. CDR3 nucleotides: TGTGCCAGCAGTTTTTGGGACTCCCCGGCTTTCTTT. The full variable domain, completed using reference TRBV28 and TRBJ1-1, is DVKVTQSSRYLVKRTGEKVFLECVQDMDHENMFWYRQDPGLGLRLIYFSYDVKMKEKGDIPEGYSVSREKKERFSLILESASTNQTSMYLCASSFWDSPAFFGQGTRLTVV.

The chain links TRBV19 to TRBJ1-1, with D unclear. The CDR3 consists of 13 residues. Trimming removed 5 bases at V and 2 bases at J, with 9 bases between. CDR1 is LNHDA, CDR2 SQIVND, per germline (reference sequence). CDR3 amino acids: CASSFAVNTEAFF. CDR3 in DNA: TGTGCCAGTAGTTTTGCAGTCAACACTGAAGCTTTCTTT.

This chain connects TRBV2 to TRBJ2-1; D ambiguous. V was trimmed by 7 bases and J by 4 bases, leaving 14 bases between them. The V gene's germline CDR1 is SNHLY and CDR2 FYNNEI. The CDR3 length is 14 residues. This chain's CDR3 is CASTAQRSYNEQFF. The DNA of the CDR3 is TGTGCCAGCACCGCCCAGAGGAGTTACAATGAGCAGTTCTTC.

The gene calls are TRBV4-2 and TRBJ1-5, with a weak D call TRBD1 (6 bases). The CDR3 sequence is 15 residues long. Germline CDR1 LGHNA, CDR2 YNFKEQ. Between the trimmed V and J ends, which lost 1 base and 5 bases, there was a span of 12 bases. The chain's CDR3 is CASSQATGTYQPQHF. CDR3 bases: TGTGCCAGCAGCCAAGCCACAGGGACCTATCAGCCCCAGCATTTT.

This clone was picked up a small number of times. The rearrangement links TRBV28 to TRBJ2-2, with 7 bases matching TRBD2. Per germline, CDR1 MDHEN and CDR2 SYDVKM. There are 14 residues in the CDR3. Germline trimming cut 10 bases from V and 5 bases from J; bases unmatched to any gene: 10. The CDR3 reads CATQRAGRTGELFF. The CDR3 coding sequence is TGTGCCACCCAAAGGGCCGGGAGGACCGGGGAGCTGTTTTTT.

This chain connects TRBV5-1 to TRBJ1-4; D is undetermined. V was clipped by 0 bases and J by 4 bases, with 10 bases between them. Germline values: CDR1 SGHRS, CDR2 YFSETQ. The CDR3 has 15 amino acids. In nucleotides, the CDR3 is TGCGCCAGCAGCTTGGGCGTAGCCTTTAATGAAAAACTGTTTTTT. This encodes CASSLGVAFNEKLFF.

The genes are TRBV6-5 and TRBJ1-2, with D maybe TRBD1 (6 bases). The germline V gene encodes CDR1 MNHEY and CDR2 SVGAGI. Trimming pared 5 bases from V and 5 bases from J, leaving 15 bases between. The CDR3 is 14 amino acids. The CDR3 loop is CASSPPGTTYGYTF. Here the CDR3 DNA reads TGTGCCAGCAGTCCGCCAGGGACAACTTATGGCTACACCTTC.

The rearrangement links TRBV28 to TRBJ1-4; no clear D. The germline V gene encodes CDR1 MDHEN and CDR2 SYDVKM. Trimming cost V 10 bases and J 4 bases, with 10 bases left between them. There are 12 residues in the CDR3. The CDR3 DNA sequence: TGTGCCACTGGGAGACTTAATGAAAAACTGTTTTTT. This translates into CATGRLNEKLFF.

CDR3 protein: CATQQGANTGELFF. CDR3 DNA sequence: TGTGCCACACAACAGGGGGCGAACACCGGGGAGCTGTTTTTT. V is TRBV9 and J is TRBJ2-2; 8 positions match TRBD1. CDR1 and CDR2 from the germline V gene are SGDLS and YYNGEE. V was pared by 9 bases and J by 0 bases, with 4 bases of the junction left unmatched. The CDR3 extends over 14 amino acids.

V is TRBV7-3 and J is TRBJ1-1; weak D call: TRBD1 (5 bases). The CDR3 loop spans 18 amino acids. Germline V gene lookup returns CDR1 SGHTA and CDR2 FQGTGA. Trimming cost V 5 bases and J 5 bases, with 27 bases left between them. This CDR3 reads CASSRGLIFAGTGTEAFF. The DNA of the CDR3 is TGTGCCAGCAGCCGGGGCTTAATTTTTGCAGGGACTGGGACTGAAGCTTTCTTT. The complete variable domain, with remaining parts taken from reference TRBV7-3 and TRBJ1-1, reads GAGVSQTPSNKVTEKGKYVELRCDPISGHTALYWYRQSLGQGPEFLIYFQGTGAADDSGLPNDRFFAVRPEGSVSTLKIQRTERGDSAVYLCASSRGLIFAGTGTEAFFGQGTRLTVV.

The chain carries TRBV28 and TRBJ1-6, with 10 nucleotides matching TRBD1. Germline V gene sequence: CDR1 MDHEN, CDR2 SYDVKM. V dropped 6 bases and J dropped 8; count of bases not matched to a gene: 10. The CDR3 is 16 residues long. The CDR3 DNA follows: TGTGCCAGCAGCGGGGGAGGACAGGGGGGTTATTCACCCCTCCACTTT. This codes for CASSGGGQGGYSPLHF.

V usage is TRBV5-5 and J usage is TRBJ1-2, with D possibly being TRBD1 (6 bases). V lost 3 bases to trimming and J lost 8 bases, with 17 bases between them. CDR3 size: 14 residues. The germline gives CDR1 SGHKS, CDR2 YYEKEE (reference sequence). CDR3 amino acids: CASSSGTLWLGYTF. Written as DNA, the CDR3 is TGTGCCAGCAGCTCCGGGACACTCTGGCTCGGCTACACCTTC.

This clone was observed a single time. J is TRBJ2-5 and V is TRBV5-1, with 9 bases aligning to TRBD1. The CDR3 runs 13 residues. J lost 5 bases, V lost 3 bases, and 2 bases had no gene match. Germline-derived CDR1 and CDR2 are SGHRS and YFSETQ. CDR3 nucleotide sequence: TGCGCCAGCAGCTCCGGACAGGGGGAGACCCAGTACTTC. This translates into CASSSGQGETQYF. Drawing the rest from reference TRBV5-1 and TRBJ2-5, the complete variable domain is KAGVTQTPRYLIKTRGQQVTLSCSPISGHRSVSWYQQTPGQGLQFLFEYFSETQRNKGNFPGRFSGRQFSNSRSEMNVSTLELGDSALYLCASSSGQGETQYFGPGTRLLVL.

V usage is TRBV28 and J usage is TRBJ1-2; no firm D call. The CDR3 loop spans 15 amino acids. Germline CDR1 and CDR2: MDHEN and SYDVKM. Trimming stripped 6 bases from V and 0 bases from J, with 14 bases between. The CDR3 DNA reads as TGTGCCAGCAGGGACTCTCAGCTTACTAACTATGGCTACACCTTC. This gives the protein CASRDSQLTNYGYTF.